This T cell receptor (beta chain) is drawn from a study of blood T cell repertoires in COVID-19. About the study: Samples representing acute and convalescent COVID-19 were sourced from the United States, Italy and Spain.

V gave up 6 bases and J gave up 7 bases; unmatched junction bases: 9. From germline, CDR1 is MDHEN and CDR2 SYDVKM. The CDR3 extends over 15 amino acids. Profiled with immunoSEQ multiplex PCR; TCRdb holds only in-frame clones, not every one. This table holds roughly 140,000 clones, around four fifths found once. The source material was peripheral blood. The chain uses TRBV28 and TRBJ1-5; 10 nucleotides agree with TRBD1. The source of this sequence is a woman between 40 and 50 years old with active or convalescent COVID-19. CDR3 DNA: TGTGCCAGCAGCATGGGACAGGGGTTCAGGCAGCCCCAGCATTTT. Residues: CASSMGQGFRQPQHF.